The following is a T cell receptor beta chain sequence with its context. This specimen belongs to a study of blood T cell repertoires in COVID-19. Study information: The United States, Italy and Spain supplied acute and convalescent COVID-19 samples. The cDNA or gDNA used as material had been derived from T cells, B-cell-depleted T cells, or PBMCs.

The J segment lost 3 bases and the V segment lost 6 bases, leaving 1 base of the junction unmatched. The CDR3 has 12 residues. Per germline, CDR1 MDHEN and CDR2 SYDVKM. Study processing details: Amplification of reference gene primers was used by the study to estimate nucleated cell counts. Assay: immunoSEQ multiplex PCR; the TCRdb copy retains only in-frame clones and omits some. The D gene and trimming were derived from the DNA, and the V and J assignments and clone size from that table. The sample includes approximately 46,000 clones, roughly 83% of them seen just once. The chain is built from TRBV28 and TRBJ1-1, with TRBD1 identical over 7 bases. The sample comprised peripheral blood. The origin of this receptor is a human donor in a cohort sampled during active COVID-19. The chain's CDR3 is CASRQGDTEAFF. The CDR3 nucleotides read TGTGCCAGCAGGCAGGGGGACACTGAAGCTTTCTTT.